The sequence of this T cell receptor beta chain was determined in a study of blood T cell repertoires in COVID-19. Turning to the study itself: Spain, Italy and the United States supplied samples that represented acute and convalescent COVID-19. T cells, B-cell-depleted T cells, or PBMCs supplied cDNA or gDNA.

In the source study's methods: Amplified reference gene primers provided the basis for estimating nucleated cell counts. Repertoires were generated with immunoSEQ multiplex PCR, while TCRdb's copy carries only in-frame clones and drops some. That table is the source of V, J and clone size, and D and trimming were worked out from the DNA. The sample lists about 220,000 clones, about 86% occurring once. The sample consisted of peripheral blood. The clonotype originates from a woman between 25 and 40 years old who had recovered from COVID-19.

CDR3 amino acids: CASSQGFHGTSGVKELFF. CDR3 DNA sequence: TGTGCCAGCAGCCAAGGATTCCACGGGACTAGCGGGGTTAAGGAGCTGTTTTTT. The J gene is TRBJ2-2, the V gene TRBV4-2; 13 bases are shared with TRBD2. The CDR3 covers 18 residues. Germline CDR1 and CDR2: LGHNA and YNFKEQ. Trimming cost V 1 base and J 10 bases; bases outside gene matches: 12.